Listed below are T cell receptor beta chains from one sample, sequenced in a study of regulatory T cells in long-lasting Graves disease. A single record per CDR3 protein comes from TCRdb applying MiXCR to the multiplex PCR reads. This table has roughly 400,000 distinct CDR3 sequences, 20% appearing once. The source material was peripheral blood mononuclear cells (PBMCs), sampled when the disease was refractory, from a patient treated with antithyroid drugs. Source of these receptors: a female donor with Graves disease. CDR3s include the opening cysteine and the closing phenylalanine or tryptophan. The order of the fields is clone size, J gene, V gene, D gene, CDR3 DNA, CDR3 protein. A D gene is named only where the DNA matches it firmly. Where a row states a size, it is once, few, many or the class of an expanded clone; other rows omit it.

clone size: many
J gene: TRBJ1-4
V gene: TRBV3-1
D gene: NA
CDR3 DNA: TGTGCCAGCAGCCCGCAGGACGCGTCTAAAGGAAAACTGTTTTTT
CDR3 protein: CASSPQDASKGKLFF

clone size: few
J gene: TRBJ2-2
V gene: TRBV7-2
D gene: NA
CDR3 DNA: TGTGCCAGCAGATTAGGGGAAACCGGGGAGCTGTTTTTT
CDR3 protein: CASRLGETGELFF

clone size: many
J gene: TRBJ1-1
V gene: TRBV13
D gene: NA
CDR3 DNA: TGTGCCAGCAGCGCCCGCTGGACTGAAGCTTTCTTT
CDR3 protein: CASSARWTEAFF

clone size: many
J gene: TRBJ2-7
V gene: TRBV20-1
D gene: NA
CDR3 DNA: TGCAGTGCCACGAATACCGACGGGGCCTCTTACGAGCAGTACTTC
CDR3 protein: CSATNTDGASYEQYF

clone size: few
J gene: TRBJ2-1
V gene: TRBV6-2/TRBV6-3
D gene: TRBD2
CDR3 DNA: TGTGCCAGCAGTTACTCGCGGGGGGGCGAGAGGACCAATGAGCAGTTCTTC
CDR3 protein: CASSYSRGGERTNEQFF

clone size: many
J gene: TRBJ1-5
V gene: TRBV12-3/TRBV12-4
D gene: NA
CDR3 DNA: TGTGCCAGCAGTTTTAGGACTACAGGGCTCAATCAGCCCCAGCATTTT
CDR3 protein: CASSFRTTGLNQPQHF

clone size: once
J gene: TRBJ2-7
V gene: TRBV7-9
D gene: TRBD2
CDR3 DNA: TGTGCCAGCAGCTTAGCTCGGGGGGGGAGAGATTACGAGCAGTACTTC
CDR3 protein: CASSLARGGRDYEQYF

clone size: many
J gene: TRBJ2-7
V gene: TRBV28
D gene: NA
CDR3 DNA: TGTGCCAGCAGTTCCGACCAGCGGACAGCCCTACAGTACTTC
CDR3 protein: CASSSDQRTALQYF

clone size: NA
J gene: TRBJ2-7
V gene: TRBV6-1
D gene: NA
CDR3 DNA: TGTGCCAGCAGCGAACAATTTGCGTACGAGCAGTACTTC
CDR3 protein: CASSEQFAYEQYF

clone size: many
J gene: TRBJ1-6
V gene: TRBV28
D gene: NA
CDR3 DNA: TGTGCCAGCAGTTTATGGACAGTTGATAATTCACCCCTCCACTTT
CDR3 protein: CASSLWTVDNSPLHF

clone size: NA
J gene: TRBJ2-2
V gene: TRBV6-1
D gene: TRBD2
CDR3 DNA: TGTGCCAGCGGGAGGGGCACCGGGGAGCTGTTTTTT
CDR3 protein: CASGRGTGELFF

clone size: many
J gene: TRBJ1-5
V gene: TRBV28
D gene: NA
CDR3 DNA: TGTGCCAGCAGCAAAGGTCCAGGAAACGCCCCGAGCAATCAGCCCCAGCATTTT
CDR3 protein: CASSKGPGNAPSNQPQHF

clone size: NA
J gene: TRBJ2-7
V gene: TRBV19
D gene: TRBD1
CDR3 DNA: TGTGCCAGTAGTATTAGGGGGCCTTCCTACGAGCAGTACTTC
CDR3 protein: CASSIRGPSYEQYF

clone size: NA
J gene: TRBJ2-3
V gene: TRBV7-2
D gene: NA
CDR3 DNA: TGTGCCAGCAGCTTTGCCGCGTTGGCAGATACGCAGTATTTT
CDR3 protein: CASSFAALADTQYF

clone size: many
J gene: TRBJ1-1
V gene: TRBV2
D gene: NA
CDR3 DNA: TGTGCCACAACAAACAGGGTCTACACTGAAGCTTTCTTT
CDR3 protein: CATTNRVYTEAFF

clone size: many
J gene: TRBJ2-7
V gene: TRBV2
D gene: NA
CDR3 DNA: TGTGCCAGCAGTGCTGGGGCCGACGAGCAGTACTTC
CDR3 protein: CASSAGADEQYF

clone size: NA
J gene: TRBJ2-1
V gene: TRBV12-5
D gene: NA
CDR3 DNA: TGTGCTAGTGGGACCCGAAATGAGCAGTTCTTC
CDR3 protein: CASGTRNEQFF

clone size: few
J gene: TRBJ2-1
V gene: TRBV13
D gene: NA
CDR3 DNA: TGTGCCAGCAGCTCCTCGACTGACGCAGCGAGGATCTTC
CDR3 protein: CASSSSTDAARIF